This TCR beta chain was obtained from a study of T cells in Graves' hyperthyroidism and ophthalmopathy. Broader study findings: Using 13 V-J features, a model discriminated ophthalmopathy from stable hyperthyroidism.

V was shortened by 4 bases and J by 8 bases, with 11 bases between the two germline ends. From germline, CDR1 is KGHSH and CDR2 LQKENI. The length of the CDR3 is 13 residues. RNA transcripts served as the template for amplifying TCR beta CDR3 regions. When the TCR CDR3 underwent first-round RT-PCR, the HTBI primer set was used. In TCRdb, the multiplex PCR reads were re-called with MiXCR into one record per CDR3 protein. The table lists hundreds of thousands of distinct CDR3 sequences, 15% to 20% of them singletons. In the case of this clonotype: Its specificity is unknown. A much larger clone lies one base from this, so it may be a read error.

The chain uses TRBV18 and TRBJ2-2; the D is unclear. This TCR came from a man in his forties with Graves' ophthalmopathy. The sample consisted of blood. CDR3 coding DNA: TGTGCCAGCTCACAACCCGAGGTTGGGGAGCTGTTTTTT. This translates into CASSQPEVGELFF.